Included here is one TCR beta chain sequence, with context. This sample is drawn from a study of blood T cell repertoires in COVID-19. Study-wide background: Spain, Italy and the United States supplied samples that represented acute and convalescent COVID-19. T cells, B-cell-depleted T cells, or PBMCs supplied cDNA or gDNA.

Sequencing used immunoSEQ multiplex PCR; TCRdb keeps in-frame clones, though not all of them. The table shows 200,000 to 250,000 clones, with 83% occurring only once. Enrollees, about 18 to 95 years old, lived in fewer than 25 US areas. Self-reported history from a screening survey and questionnaire set each donor's cohort. There are 15 residues in the CDR3. The V end was cut by 4 bases, the J end by 2 bases, with 15 bases between. Germline values: CDR1 SNHLY, CDR2 FYNNEI. The chain recombines TRBV2 with TRBJ2-7, with D possibly TRBD1 on 7 matching bases. Sample: PBMCs or T cells enriched from blood (not recorded which). This sequence was found in a woman between 50 and 59 years old who had been exposed to COVID-19. The CDR3 region is CASSGGGTVTYEQYF. Here the CDR3 DNA reads TGTGCCAGCAGTGGAGGAGGGACAGTAACCTACGAGCAGTACTTC.